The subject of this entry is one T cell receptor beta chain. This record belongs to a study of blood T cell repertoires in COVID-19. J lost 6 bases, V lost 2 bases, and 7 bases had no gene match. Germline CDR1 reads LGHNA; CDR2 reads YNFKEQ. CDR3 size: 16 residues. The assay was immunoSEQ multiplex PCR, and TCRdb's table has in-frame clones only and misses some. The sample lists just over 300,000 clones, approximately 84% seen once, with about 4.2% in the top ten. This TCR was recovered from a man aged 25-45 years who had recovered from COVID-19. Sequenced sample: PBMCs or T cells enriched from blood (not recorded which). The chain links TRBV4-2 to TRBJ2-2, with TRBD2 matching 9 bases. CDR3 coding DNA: TGTGCCAGCAGCCAACGGGTAGCGGGAGTCCCCGGGGAGCTGTTTTTT. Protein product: CASSQRVAGVPGELFF.